These 27 T cell receptor beta chains were all obtained from the same sample, sequenced in a study of blood T cell repertoires in COVID-19 (dated by TCRdb to about 2020). The library came from the immunoSEQ multiplex PCR assay. TCRdb took this table from immuneACCESS and kept in-frame rearrangements with V and J called. Such tables lack part of the clones; where checked against another copy, unresolved V genes explain under half of the gap, and the rest is unexplained. Here the sample has fewer than 300,000 clones; 80% to 90% occur a single time. The ten most abundant clones make up 4.5% to 6.5% of the sample. Sequencing was performed on peripheral blood. These receptors were taken from a man aged 80 or over with acute or convalescent COVID-19.

The V call is TRBV10-3, the J call TRBJ2-3; 7 nucleotides agree with TRBD2. Per germline, CDR1 ENHRY and CDR2 SYGVKD. The trim removed 1 base at V and 0 bases at J, leaving 4 bases unmatched. The CDR3 has 16 residues. In DNA, the CDR3 is TGTGCCATCAGTGAGTGGACTAGACGGAGCACAGATACGCAGTATTTT. This codes for CAISEWTRRSTDTQYF.

The chain carries TRBV19 and TRBJ2-4; D perhaps matches TRBD2 (6 bases). The V gene lost 5 bases and the J gene lost 5 bases, with 16 bases spanning the gap. This CDR3 is built from 15 residues. The germline CDR1 and CDR2 sequences are LNHDA and SQIVND (reference sequence). This chain's CDR3 is CASSRAGLGENIQYF. The DNA for the CDR3 is TGTGCCAGTAGTCGGGCGGGACTTGGGGAAAACATTCAGTACTTC.

To note about this clone: Other DNA sequences in this specimen translate into the identical CDR3. CDR3 residues: CASSPRTGAYEQYF. The DNA for the CDR3 is TGCGCCAGCAGCCCCAGGACAGGAGCCTACGAGCAGTACTTC. The V call is TRBV5-1, the J call TRBJ2-7; 7 bases fit TRBD1. Germline-derived CDR1 and CDR2 are SGHRS and YFSETQ. Trimming cost V 4 bases and J 2 bases; bases outside gene matches: 6. The CDR3 contains 14 residues. The variable domain in full, completed from reference TRBV5-1 and TRBJ2-7, reads KAGVTQTPRYLIKTRGQQVTLSCSPISGHRSVSWYQQTPGQGLQFLFEYFSETQRNKGNFPGRFSGRQFSNSRSEMNVSTLELGDSALYLCASSPRTGAYEQYFGPGTRLTVT.

This clone was recorded a few times. The CDR3 loop is CASSHGQGASGANVLTF. For the CDR3, the DNA is TGTGCCAGCAGCCATGGACAGGGGGCGAGTGGGGCCAACGTCCTGACTTTC. The gene calls are TRBV3-1 (or the pseudogene TRBV3-2) and TRBJ2-6; 11 positions match TRBD1. Germline lookup yields CDR1 LGHDT and CDR2 YNNKEL (reference sequence). There are 17 residues in the CDR3. J was trimmed by 3 bases and V by 3 bases; bases with no gene match: 4.

The genes are TRBV24-1 and TRBJ2-7; D is uncertain. The V gene lost 1 base and the J gene lost 5 bases, with 2 bases spanning the gap. The CDR3 length is 11 residues. The germline CDR1 and CDR2 sequences are KGHDR and SFDVKD. The CDR3 DNA follows: TGTGCCACCAGTGATTTCAACGAGCAGTACTTC. Translated, it gives CATSDFNEQYF.

V is TRBV6-5 and J is TRBJ1-1; D not certain. The CDR3 loop spans 14 amino acids. Per germline, CDR1 MNHEY and CDR2 SVGAGI. V lost 7 bases to trimming and J lost 0 bases, with 12 bases between them. CDR3 in DNA: TGTGCCAGCACCAGAGGAGTATTGAACACTGAAGCTTTCTTT. Protein product: CASTRGVLNTEAFF.

The chain employs TRBV5-1 and TRBJ2-7; perhaps TRBD2 as D (6 bases). Trimming pared 0 bases from V and 3 bases from J, leaving 13 bases between. Germline V lookup: CDR1 SGHRS, CDR2 YFSETQ. This CDR3 is built from 15 residues. CDR3 bases: TGCGCCAGCAGCTTGGGGCCTAGCGAAAACTACGAGCAGTACTTC. Protein sequence: CASSLGPSENYEQYF.

The V gene is TRBV4-2, the J gene TRBJ2-7, with a tentative D call TRBD1 (8 bases). CDR1 and CDR2 (germline): LGHNA, YNFKEQ. Trimming pared 3 bases from V and 1 base from J, leaving 16 bases between. The length of the CDR3 is 16 residues. The CDR3 reads CASSQATGGGSYEQYF. CDR3 DNA sequence: TGTGCCAGCAGCCAGGCCACAGGGGGGGGATCCTACGAGCAGTACTTC.

This clone was recorded only once. CDR3 sequence (DNA): TGCAGCGTTGATCCGGGGTTCACAGATACGCAGTATTTT. Translation: CSVDPGFTDTQYF. The genes are TRBV29-1 and TRBJ2-3, with D maybe TRBD2 (5 bases). This CDR3 region has 13 residues. CDR1 and CDR2 from the germline V gene are SQVTM and ANQGSEA. Trimming stripped 3 bases from V and 2 bases from J, with 9 bases between.

Comment on this clone: The final CDR3 position lacks the conserved phenylalanine or tryptophan, pointing to a likely read error. No DNA is shown, since the ends of the CDR3 on it are uncertain; the CDR3 is the one TCRdb lists. This chain links TRBV6-1 with TRBJ2-7; the table's D call TRBD1 went unverified against the DNA. Germline V CDR1 and CDR2: MNHNS, SASEGT. Including both end residues, the CDR3 is 13 amino acids long. Here the CDR3 reads CASSERYGNRVSI.

This clone was counted only a few times. This chain joins TRBV24-1 and TRBJ2-1; no clear D gene. CDR3 length equals 11 residues. Germline V CDR1 and CDR2: KGHDR, SFDVKD. The V end was cut by 5 bases, the J end by 10 bases, with 8 bases between. Written as DNA, the CDR3 is TGTGCCACCAGTGTTTTAACAGAGCAGTTCTTC. Translation: CATSVLTEQFF.

V and J are TRBV11-2 and TRBJ2-7, with TRBD2 identical over 7 bases. CDR1 and CDR2 from the germline V gene are SGHAT and FQNNGV. The CDR3 runs to 15 residues. V shed 2 bases, J shed 4 bases, and the junction held 8 bases outside the gene matches. The CDR3 DNA reads TGTGCCAGCAGCTTACTCCCGACTAGCATTTACGAGCAGTACTTC. It codes for CASSLLPTSIYEQYF. Based on the CDR3 plus reference TRBV11-2 and TRBJ2-7, the full variable domain is EAGVAQSPRYKIIEKRQSVAFWCNPISGHATLYWYQQILGQGPKLLIQFQNNGVVDDSQLPKDRFSAERLKGVDSTLKIQPAKLEDSAVYLCASSLLPTSIYEQYFGPGTRLTVT.

This chain connects TRBV2 to TRBJ2-2; maybe TRBD2 (6 bases). Germline CDR1 is SNHLY and CDR2 is FYNNEI. There are 17 residues in the CDR3. V was trimmed by 2 bases and J by 0 bases, leaving 13 bases between them. CDR3 amino acids: CASSESGGLTNTGELFF. As DNA, the CDR3 is TGTGCCAGCAGTGAAAGTGGGGGACTTACGAACACCGGGGAGCTGTTTTTT.

The chain combines TRBV5-1 with TRBJ2-3; TRBD1 matches 7 bases. Germline V CDR1 and CDR2: SGHRS, YFSETQ. The J segment lost 0 bases and the V segment lost 6 bases, leaving 7 bases of the junction unmatched. There are 15 residues in the CDR3. CDR3: CASNLQGRSTDTQYF. CDR3 coding DNA: TGCGCCAGCAACCTACAGGGGCGAAGCACAGATACGCAGTATTTT.

The chain couples TRBV2 to TRBJ2-1, with a tentative D call TRBD2 (5 bases). CDR1 and CDR2 (germline): SNHLY, FYNNEI. This CDR3 is built from 12 residues. The germline V and J ends were trimmed by 6 bases and 7 bases, with 10 bases remaining between them. The CDR3 nucleotides are TGTGCCAGCAGGTTTAGCGAGAATGAGCAGTTCTTC. It codes for CASRFSENEQFF.

The CDR3 region has the DNA TGTGCCAGCAGCCAAGAATGGGCACAGGGGATCTCTGGAAACACCATATATTTT. Its translation is CASSQEWAQGISGNTIYF. The V and J genes are TRBV3-1 (or the pseudogene TRBV3-2) and TRBJ1-3; the match to TRBD1 covers 7 bases. Germline V gives CDR1 LGHDT, CDR2 YNNKEL (reference sequence). J gave up 0 bases and V 0 bases, and 8 bases lay outside the gene matches. The CDR3 spans 18 residues.

V usage is TRBV5-1 and J usage is TRBJ2-3, with TRBD1 matching over 8 bases. The germline V gene encodes CDR1 SGHRS and CDR2 YFSETQ. V shed 3 bases, J shed 0 bases, and the junction held 3 bases outside the gene matches. The length of the CDR3 is 15 residues. The CDR3: CASSSGQGSTDTQYF. Written as DNA, the CDR3 is TGCGCCAGCAGCTCCGGACAGGGCAGCACAGATACGCAGTATTTT.

V is TRBV6-1 and J is TRBJ1-5, with 10 bases aligning to TRBD1. Germline V lookup: CDR1 MNHNS, CDR2 SASEGT. With V trimmed by 1 base and J by 7 bases, 4 bases remained unmatched. This CDR3 has 15 residues. The CDR3 loop reads CASSEVGTGAQPQHF. The DNA for the CDR3 is TGTGCCAGCAGTGAAGTGGGGACAGGGGCACAGCCCCAGCATTTT.

The V and J genes are TRBV14 and TRBJ2-3; tentative D call: TRBD2 (7 bases). V shed 0 bases and J shed 1 base, with 17 bases lying between them. CDR3 length: 18 amino acids. Looked up from germline, CDR1 is SGHDN and CDR2 is FVKESK. The CDR3 loop is CASSQDGDGEGGTDTQYF. CDR3 nucleotide sequence: TGTGCCAGCAGCCAAGATGGGGATGGGGAGGGGGGCACAGATACGCAGTATTTT.

The V gene is TRBV5-8, the J gene TRBJ1-2; no firm D call. V was clipped by 4 bases and J by 4 bases, with 8 bases between them. The CDR3 is 12 residues long. Germline V gene lookup returns CDR1 SGHTS and CDR2 YDEGEE. CDR3 sequence reads: CASSAEGYGYTF. The DNA of the CDR3 is TGTGCCAGCAGCGCGGAGGGCTATGGCTACACCTTC.

The chain has TRBV6-1 and TRBJ2-1; D may be TRBD1 (5 bases). The CDR3 sequence is 20 residues long. CDR1 and CDR2 (germline): MNHNS, SASEGT. The ends were cut back, 1 base at V and 0 bases at J, with 22 bases in the middle. The chain's CDR3 is CASSEVWPGSRVGSYNEQFF. The CDR3 coding sequence is TGTGCCAGCAGTGAAGTCTGGCCAGGTTCCAGGGTGGGCTCCTACAATGAGCAGTTCTTC.

The chain recombines TRBV5-6 with TRBJ2-7, with 7 positions matching TRBD1. The CDR3 has 15 amino acids. Germline V gives CDR1 SGHDT, CDR2 YYEEEE. V shed 0 bases, J shed 3 bases, and the junction held 6 bases outside the gene matches. The CDR3 loop reads CASSLARAGGYEQYF. The CDR3 nucleotides read TGTGCCAGCAGCTTGGCCCGGGCAGGGGGCTACGAGCAGTACTTC.

The chain links TRBV24-1 to TRBJ2-1; 9 bases map to TRBD2. V shed 9 bases, J shed 0 bases, and the junction held 11 bases outside the gene matches. The germline V gene has CDR1 KGHDR and CDR2 SFDVKD. CDR3 length: 17 residues. Written as DNA, the CDR3 is TGTGCCACCGGAGACTTAAGCGGGGGGAGCTCCTACAATGAGCAGTTCTTC. Translating gives CATGDLSGGSSYNEQFF.

This clone turned up a few times. The V gene is TRBV30, the J gene TRBJ2-5; perhaps TRBD2 as D (6 bases). With 4 bases removed from V and 4 bases from J, the gap between germline ends came to 16 bases. This CDR3 region has 14 residues. CDR1 is GTSNPN, CDR2 SVGIG, per germline (reference sequence). CDR3 in amino acids: CAWTTGGKSETQYF. CDR3 DNA: TGTGCCTGGACCACCGGAGGGAAGTCAGAGACCCAGTACTTC.

The chain recombines TRBV28 with TRBJ1-5; D is perhaps TRBD1 (6 bases). The germline CDR1 and CDR2 sequences are MDHEN and SYDVKM. This CDR3 spans 15 amino acids. Trimming took 1 base from V and 4 from J, leaving 11 bases between them. The DNA of the CDR3 is TGTGCCAGCAGTTTATACCCAACAGGGAATCAGCCCCAGCATTTT. Its translation is CASSLYPTGNQPQHF.

This chain uses TRBV11-3 with TRBJ2-1; 7 bases align to TRBD1. The CDR3 contains 15 residues. Trimming cost V 5 bases and J 0 bases; bases outside gene matches: 4. Germline CDR1 SGHNT, CDR2 YENEEA. The CDR3: CASSRGTDSYNEQFF. DNA of the CDR3: TGTGCCAGCAGCCGAGGGACAGACTCCTACAATGAGCAGTTCTTC.

The CDR3 coding sequence is TGTGCCAGCAACGGCGGGACAGGGTTAACCAATGAGCAGTTCTTC. Translation gives CASNGGTGLTNEQFF. The gene calls are TRBV2 and TRBJ2-1, with TRBD1 matching over 9 bases. Trimming took 7 bases from V and 6 from J; bases not matched to a gene: 10. This CDR3 comprises 15 residues. Germline V lookup: CDR1 SNHLY, CDR2 FYNNEI. Together with reference TRBV2 and TRBJ2-1, the CDR3 gives the full variable domain: EPEVTQTPSHQVTQMGQEVILRCVPISNHLYFYWYRQILGQKVEFLVSFYNNEISEKSEIFDDQFSVERPDGSNFTLKIRSTKLEDSAMYFCASNGGTGLTNEQFFGPGTRLTVL.